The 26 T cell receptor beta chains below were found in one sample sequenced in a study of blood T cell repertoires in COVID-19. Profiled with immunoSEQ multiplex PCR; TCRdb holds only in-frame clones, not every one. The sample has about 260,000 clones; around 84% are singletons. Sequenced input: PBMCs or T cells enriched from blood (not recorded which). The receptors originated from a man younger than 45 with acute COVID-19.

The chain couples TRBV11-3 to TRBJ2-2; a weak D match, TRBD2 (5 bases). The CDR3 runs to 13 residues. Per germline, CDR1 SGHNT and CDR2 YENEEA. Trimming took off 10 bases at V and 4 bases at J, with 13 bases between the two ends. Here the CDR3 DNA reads TGTGCCACCGGGGAGAGGGTCACCGGGGAGCTGTTTTTT. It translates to CATGERVTGELFF. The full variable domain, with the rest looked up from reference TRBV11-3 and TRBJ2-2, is EAGVVQSPRYKIIEKKQPVAFWCNPISGHNTLYWYLQNLGQGPELLIRYENEEAVDDSQLPKDRFSAERLKGVDSTLKIQPAELGDSAVYLCATGERVTGELFFGEGSRLTVL.

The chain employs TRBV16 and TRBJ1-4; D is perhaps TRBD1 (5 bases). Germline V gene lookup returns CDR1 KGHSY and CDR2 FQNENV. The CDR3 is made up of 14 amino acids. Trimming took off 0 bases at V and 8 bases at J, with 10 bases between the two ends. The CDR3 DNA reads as TGTGCCAGCAGCCAATCGCAGGGTGGAGAAAAACTGTTTTTT. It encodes CASSQSQGGEKLFF.

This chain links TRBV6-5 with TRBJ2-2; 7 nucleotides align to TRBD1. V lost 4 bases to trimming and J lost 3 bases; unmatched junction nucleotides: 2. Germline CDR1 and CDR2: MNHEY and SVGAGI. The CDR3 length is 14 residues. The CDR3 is CASSSGQYTGELFF. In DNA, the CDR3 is TGTGCCAGCAGTTCGGGACAGTACACCGGGGAGCTGTTTTTT.

In DNA form, the CDR3 reads TGTGCCACCGAGACCAGGGATGAAGCTTTCTTT. It is translated as CATETRDEAFF. The chain joins TRBV2 to TRBJ1-1, with D possibly being TRBD1 (5 bases). The CDR3 has 11 residues. Per germline, CDR1 SNHLY and CDR2 FYNNEI. V lost 10 bases and J 7 bases, leaving 13 bases between the germline ends.

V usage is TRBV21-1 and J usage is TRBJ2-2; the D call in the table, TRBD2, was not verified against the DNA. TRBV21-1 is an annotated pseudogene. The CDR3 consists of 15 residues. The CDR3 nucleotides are TGTGCCAGCGGGAAGGGAACGGGGAGAGGCGGGGAGCTGTTTTTT. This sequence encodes CASGKGTGRGGELFF.

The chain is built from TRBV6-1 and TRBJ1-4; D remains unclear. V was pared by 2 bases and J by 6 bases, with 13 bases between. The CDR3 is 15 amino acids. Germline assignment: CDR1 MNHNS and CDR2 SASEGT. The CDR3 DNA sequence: TGTGCCAGCAGTGAAAGCCGACCAGGTGATGAAAAACTGTTTTTT. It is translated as CASSESRPGDEKLFF.

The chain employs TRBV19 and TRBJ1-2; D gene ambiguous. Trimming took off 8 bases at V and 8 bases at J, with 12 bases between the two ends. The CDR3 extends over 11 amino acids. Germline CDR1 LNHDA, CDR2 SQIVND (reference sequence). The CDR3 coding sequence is TGTGCCAGTGCCCAGATCGGGGGCTACACCTTC. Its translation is CASAQIGGYTF.

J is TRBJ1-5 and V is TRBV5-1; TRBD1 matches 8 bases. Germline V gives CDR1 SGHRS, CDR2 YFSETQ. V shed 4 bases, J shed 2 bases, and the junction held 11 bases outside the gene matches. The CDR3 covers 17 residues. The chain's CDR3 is CASSQLQGAVGNQPQHF. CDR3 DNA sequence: TGCGCCAGCAGCCAACTTCAGGGGGCAGTGGGCAATCAGCCCCAGCATTTT.

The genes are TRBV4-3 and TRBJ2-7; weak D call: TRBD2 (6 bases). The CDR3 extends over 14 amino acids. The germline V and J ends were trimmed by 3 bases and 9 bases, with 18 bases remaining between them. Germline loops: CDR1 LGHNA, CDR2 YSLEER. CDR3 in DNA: TGCGCCAGCAGCCATTCTGATAGGCGGGACGGGCAGTACGTC. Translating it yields CASSHSDRRDGQYV.

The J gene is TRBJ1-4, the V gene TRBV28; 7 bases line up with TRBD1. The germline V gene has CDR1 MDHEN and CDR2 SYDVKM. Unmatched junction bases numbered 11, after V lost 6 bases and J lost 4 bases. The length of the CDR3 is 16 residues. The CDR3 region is CASSLVLSGGNEKLFF. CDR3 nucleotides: TGTGCCAGCAGCCTCGTCCTGTCAGGGGGTAATGAAAAACTGTTTTTT.

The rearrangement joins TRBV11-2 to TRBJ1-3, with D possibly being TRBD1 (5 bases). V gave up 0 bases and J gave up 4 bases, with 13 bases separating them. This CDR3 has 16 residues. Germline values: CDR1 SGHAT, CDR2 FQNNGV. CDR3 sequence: CASSLESLGGGNTIYF. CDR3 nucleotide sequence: TGTGCCAGCAGCTTAGAGTCGTTGGGGGGAGGAAACACCATATATTTT.

The CDR3 here is CASELYEKLFF. CDR3 coding DNA: TGTGCCTCCGAGCTTTATGAAAAACTGTTTTTT. V is TRBV30 and J is TRBJ1-4, with D uncertain. Germline V gives CDR1 GTSNPN, CDR2 SVGIG (reference sequence). The CDR3 covers 11 residues. V was pared by 7 bases and J by 6 bases, with 9 bases between.

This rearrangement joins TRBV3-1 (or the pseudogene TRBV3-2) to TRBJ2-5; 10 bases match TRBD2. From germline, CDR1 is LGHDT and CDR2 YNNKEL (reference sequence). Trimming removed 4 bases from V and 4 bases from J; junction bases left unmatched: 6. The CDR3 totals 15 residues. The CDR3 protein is CASSPLSGGRETQYF. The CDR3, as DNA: TGTGCCAGCAGCCCACTTAGCGGGGGGCGAGAGACCCAGTACTTC.

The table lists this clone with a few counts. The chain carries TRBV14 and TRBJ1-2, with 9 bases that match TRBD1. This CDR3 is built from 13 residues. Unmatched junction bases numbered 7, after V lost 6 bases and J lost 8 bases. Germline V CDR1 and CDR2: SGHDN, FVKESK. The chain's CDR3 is CASSHRGRAGYTF. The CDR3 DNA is TGTGCCAGCAGTCACAGGGGGCGAGCGGGCTACACCTTC.

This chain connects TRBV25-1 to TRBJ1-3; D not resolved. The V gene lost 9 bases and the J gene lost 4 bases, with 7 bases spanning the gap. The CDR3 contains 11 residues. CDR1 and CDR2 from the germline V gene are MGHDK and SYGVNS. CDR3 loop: CASSQGNTIYF. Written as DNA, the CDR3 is TGTGCCAGTTCACAGGGAAACACCATATATTTT.

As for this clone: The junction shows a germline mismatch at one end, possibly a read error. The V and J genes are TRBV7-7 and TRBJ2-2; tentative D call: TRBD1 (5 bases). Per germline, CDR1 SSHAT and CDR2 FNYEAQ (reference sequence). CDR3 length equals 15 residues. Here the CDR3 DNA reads TGTGCTAGCAGCTTAGGTGCAGGGAAGGCCGGGGAGCTGTTTTTT. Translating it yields CASSLGAGKAGELFF.

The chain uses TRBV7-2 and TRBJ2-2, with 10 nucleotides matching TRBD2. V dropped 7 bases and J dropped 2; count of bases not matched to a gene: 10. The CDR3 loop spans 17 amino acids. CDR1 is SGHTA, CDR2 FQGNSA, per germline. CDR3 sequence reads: CASTTPASGRNTGELFF. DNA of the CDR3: TGTGCCAGCACCACCCCGGCTAGCGGGAGAAACACCGGGGAGCTGTTTTTT.

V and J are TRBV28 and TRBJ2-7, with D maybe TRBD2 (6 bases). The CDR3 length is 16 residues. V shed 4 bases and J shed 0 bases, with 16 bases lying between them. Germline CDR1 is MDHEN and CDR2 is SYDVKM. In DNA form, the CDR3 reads TGTGCCAGCAGTTCCCCCGGGACTCTCAGCTCCTACGAGCAGTACGTC. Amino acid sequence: CASSSPGTLSSYEQYV.

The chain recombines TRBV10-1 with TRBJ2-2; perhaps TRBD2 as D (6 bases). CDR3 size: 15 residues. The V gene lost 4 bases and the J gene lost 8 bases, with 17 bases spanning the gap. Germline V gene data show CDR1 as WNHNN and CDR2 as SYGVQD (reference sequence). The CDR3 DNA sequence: TGCGCCAGCAGTGCCGGGAGCCCGGAGGCAGGGGAGCTGTTTTTT. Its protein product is CASSAGSPEAGELFF.

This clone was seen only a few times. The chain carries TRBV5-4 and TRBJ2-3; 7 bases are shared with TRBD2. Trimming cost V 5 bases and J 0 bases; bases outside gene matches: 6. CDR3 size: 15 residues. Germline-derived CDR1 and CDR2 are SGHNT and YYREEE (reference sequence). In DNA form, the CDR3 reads TGTGCCAGCAGGGACCAGCGGGGTAGCACAGATACGCAGTATTTT. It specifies CASRDQRGSTDTQYF.

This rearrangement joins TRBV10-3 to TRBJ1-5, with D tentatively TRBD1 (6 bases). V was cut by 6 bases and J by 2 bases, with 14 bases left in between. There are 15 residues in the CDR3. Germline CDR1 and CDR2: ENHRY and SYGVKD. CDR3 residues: CAIRGGLEGNQPQHF. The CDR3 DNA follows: TGTGCCATCAGGGGGGGGCTCGAGGGCAATCAGCCCCAGCATTTT.

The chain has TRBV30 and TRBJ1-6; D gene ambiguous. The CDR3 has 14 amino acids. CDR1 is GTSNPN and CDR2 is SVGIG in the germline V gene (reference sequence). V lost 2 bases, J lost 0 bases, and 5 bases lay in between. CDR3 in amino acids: CAWSPGSYNSPLHF. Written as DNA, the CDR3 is TGTGCCTGGAGTCCCGGCTCCTATAATTCACCCCTCCACTTT.

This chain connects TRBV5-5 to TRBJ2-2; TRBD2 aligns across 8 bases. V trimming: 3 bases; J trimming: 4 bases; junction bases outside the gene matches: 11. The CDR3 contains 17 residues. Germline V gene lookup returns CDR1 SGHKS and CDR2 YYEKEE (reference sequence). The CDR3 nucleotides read TGTGCCAGCAGCTCAGCGGGGGATAGGCAGATCACCGGGGAGCTGTTTTTT. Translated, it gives CASSSAGDRQITGELFF. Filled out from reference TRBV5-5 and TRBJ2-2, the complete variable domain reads DAGVTQSPTHLIKTRGQQVTLRCSPISGHKSVSWYQQVLGQGPQFIFQYYEKEERGRGNFPDRFSARQFPNYSSELNVNALLLGDSALYLCASSSAGDRQITGELFFGEGSRLTVL.

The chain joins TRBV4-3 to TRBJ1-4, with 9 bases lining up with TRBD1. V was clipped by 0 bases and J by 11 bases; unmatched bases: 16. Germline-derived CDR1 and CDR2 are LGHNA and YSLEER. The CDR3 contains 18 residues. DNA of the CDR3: TGCGCCAGCAGCCAAGATCTCTCACCGGACAGGGGTTTGGAGAAACTGTTTTTT. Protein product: CASSQDLSPDRGLEKLFF.

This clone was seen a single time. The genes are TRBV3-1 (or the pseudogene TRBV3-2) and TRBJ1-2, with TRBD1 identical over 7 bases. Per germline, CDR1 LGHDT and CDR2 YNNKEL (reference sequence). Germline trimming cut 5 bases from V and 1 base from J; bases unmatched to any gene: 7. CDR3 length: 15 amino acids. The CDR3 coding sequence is TGTGCCAGCAGCTACTACGGGACAGATAACTATGGCTACACCTTC. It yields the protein CASSYYGTDNYGYTF.

The DNA of the CDR3 is TGTGCCAGTAGTCCACGGGTCAAAAGGGGCACTGAAGCTTTCTTT. It translates to CASSPRVKRGTEAFF. The gene calls are TRBV19 and TRBJ1-1, with D possibly matching TRBD1 (5 bases). Trimming took 5 bases from V and 4 from J, leaving 17 bases between them. The V gene's germline CDR1 is LNHDA and CDR2 SQIVND (reference sequence). The CDR3 extends over 15 amino acids.